Listed here are 7 T cell receptor beta chains from one sample, sequenced in a study of T cells in Graves' hyperthyroidism and ophthalmopathy. Amplification yielded TCR beta CDR3 regions, with RNA transcripts as the source. The HTBI primer set drove a first-round RT-PCR of the TCR CDR3. TCRdb processed the multiplex PCR reads anew with MiXCR; each CDR3 protein has one entry. Altogether about 520,000 distinct CDR3 sequences are present, approximately 25% being singletons, with the ten largest covering around 11%. Sample: blood. These receptors all come from a woman aged 25 to 45 with Graves' ophthalmopathy.

Of note for this clonotype: A much larger clonotype is one base distant, so this may be a read error. The chain links TRBV5-1 to TRBJ2-5; D is perhaps TRBD2 (6 bases). Germline CDR1 and CDR2: SGHRS and YFSETQ. CDR3 length: 16 amino acids. CDR3 region: CASSLESQGGGETQDF. Written as DNA, the CDR3 is TGCGCCAGCAGCTTGGAGAGCCAGGGAGGCGGAGAGACCCAGGACTTC.

Many counts were recorded for this clonotype. This sequence joins TRBV2 and TRBJ2-2; the match to TRBD2 covers 11 bases. Unmatched junction bases numbered 6, after V lost 6 bases and J lost 12 bases. This CDR3 is 13 amino acids long. Germline V CDR1 and CDR2: SNHLY, FYNNEI. This CDR3 is CASRPGLADQLFF. The CDR3 DNA reads as TGTGCCAGCAGACCGGGACTAGCGGACCAGCTGTTTTTT.

This clonotype was found many times. The V call is TRBV6-1, the J call TRBJ1-1; perhaps TRBD1 as D (5 bases). The germline gives CDR1 MNHNS, CDR2 SASEGT. V lost 10 bases and J 6 bases, leaving 12 bases between the germline ends. The CDR3 spans 11 residues. CDR3 sequence (DNA): TGTGCCACCAGGGTGTTCTCTGAAGCTTTCTTT. This encodes CATRVFSEAFF.

This clonotype was counted many times. The chain has TRBV6-2 or TRBV6-3 and TRBJ2-2; tentatively, D is TRBD2 (5 bases). V lost 2 bases and J 7 bases, leaving 8 bases between the germline ends. In germline, CDR1 is MNHEY, CDR2 SVGEGT. The CDR3 has 13 amino acids. This CDR3 is CASSYSRGGELFF. DNA of the CDR3: TGTGCCAGCAGTTACAGTCGGGGCGGGGAGCTGTTTTTT.

The chain combines TRBV27 with TRBJ2-4; 8 nucleotides line up with TRBD2. Trimming took 3 bases from V and 1 from J; bases not matched to a gene: 2. The germline V gene encodes CDR1 MNHEY and CDR2 SMNVEV (reference sequence). The CDR3 consists of 15 residues. CDR3 in amino acids: CASSFAGGAKNIQYF. The CDR3 nucleotides read TGTGCCAGCAGTTTCGCGGGAGGCGCCAAAAACATTCAGTACTTC.

Ten or more counts support this clonotype. The chain links TRBV20-1 to TRBJ2-7, with D unresolved. CDR1 and CDR2 (germline): DFQATT, SNEGSKA (reference sequence). The CDR3 extends over 13 amino acids. V gave up 1 base and J gave up 3 bases, with 10 bases separating them. In DNA form, the CDR3 reads TGCAGTGCTAGAGCGGGCTGGGGCTACGAGCAGTACTTC. It translates to CSARAGWGYEQYF.

Many counts were recorded for this clonotype. As DNA, the CDR3 is TGCAGTCCTCCCCCGGACAGAATAAGGAACACTGAAGCTTTCTTT. Its translation: CSPPPDRIRNTEAFF. The V and J genes are TRBV20-1 and TRBJ1-1, with D tentatively TRBD1 (6 bases). The germline V gene encodes CDR1 DFQATT and CDR2 SNEGSKA (reference sequence). Trimming took 8 bases from V and 1 from J, leaving 20 bases between them. The CDR3 runs to 15 residues.